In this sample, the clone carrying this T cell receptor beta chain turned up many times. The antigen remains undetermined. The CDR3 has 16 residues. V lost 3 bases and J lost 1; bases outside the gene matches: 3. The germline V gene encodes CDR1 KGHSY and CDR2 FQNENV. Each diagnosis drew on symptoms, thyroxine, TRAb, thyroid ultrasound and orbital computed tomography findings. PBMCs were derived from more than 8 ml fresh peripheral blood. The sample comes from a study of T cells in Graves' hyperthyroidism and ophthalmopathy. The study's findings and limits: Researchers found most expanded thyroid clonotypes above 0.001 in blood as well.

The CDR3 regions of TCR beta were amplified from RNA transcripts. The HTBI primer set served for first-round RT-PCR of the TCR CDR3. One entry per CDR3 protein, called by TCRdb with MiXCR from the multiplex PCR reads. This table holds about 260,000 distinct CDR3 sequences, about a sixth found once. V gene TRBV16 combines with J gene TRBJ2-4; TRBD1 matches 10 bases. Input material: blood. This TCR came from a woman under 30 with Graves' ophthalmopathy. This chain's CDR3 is CASSHPTGGAKNIQYF. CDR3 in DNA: TGTGCCAGCAGCCACCCGACAGGGGGCGCCAAAAACATTCAGTACTTC.